The 24 T cell receptor beta chains listed next were all sequenced from one sample in a study of PD-1 blockade in classical Hodgkin lymphoma (dated by TCRdb to the early 2020s). Libraries were constructed by the immunoSEQ multiplex PCR assay. The clones in this table, taken by TCRdb from immuneACCESS, are in-frame only. Not every clone is retained; where verified, under half of the shortfall comes from an unresolved V gene, and the cause of the rest is unknown. This sample holds roughly 49,000 clones; roughly 90% were observed only once. The ten largest clones add up to approximately 15% of the sample. Interpreted using the paper, the time point label stands for: cycle 4 day 1 (C4D1), after 6 weeks of nivolumab. Every trial patient had relapsed after autologous stem cell transplantation, and cohorts A, B and C differed in prior brentuximab vedotin exposure. The starting material was peripheral blood mononuclear cells (PBMCs), obtained before the fourth cycle of nivolumab. All receptors come from a human donor with classical Hodgkin lymphoma.

V usage is TRBV27 and J usage is TRBJ2-1; D perhaps matches TRBD1 (7 bases). V was shortened by 8 bases and J by 4 bases, with 30 bases between the two germline ends. The CDR3 loop spans 19 amino acids. Germline V lookup: CDR1 MNHEY, CDR2 SMNVEV (reference sequence). The CDR3 DNA sequence: TGTGCCAGCGCAAGGCTGGTATGGGGCGGGACAGAAGATTACAATGAGCAGTTCTTC. Translated: CASARLVWGGTEDYNEQFF.

This chain joins TRBV5-1 and TRBJ2-7; unclear D gene. The CDR3 length is 15 residues. Trimming removed 0 bases at V and 2 bases at J, with 12 bases between. Germline loops: CDR1 SGHRS, CDR2 YFSETQ. CDR3 nucleotide sequence: TGCGCCAGCAGCTTGGTGGGATCTGGTACCTACGAGCAGTACTTC. Its translation is CASSLVGSGTYEQYF.

The V and J genes are TRBV29-1 and TRBJ2-7, with TRBD2 matching over 11 bases. J was trimmed by 5 bases and V by 6 bases; bases with no gene match: 9. Germline CDR1 and CDR2: SQVTM and ANQGSEA. This CDR3 is 14 amino acids long. CDR3 sequence (DNA): TGCAGCGTCAATCTAGCGGGAGGCCGTAACGAGCAGTACTTC. This sequence encodes CSVNLAGGRNEQYF.

The J gene is TRBJ2-1, the V gene TRBV29-1; D is perhaps TRBD2 (6 bases). The CDR3 runs 15 residues. The V end was cut by 5 bases, the J end by 4 bases, with 18 bases between. Germline CDR1 SQVTM, CDR2 ANQGSEA. The chain's CDR3 is CSVSFGAGTYNEQFF. DNA for the CDR3: TGCAGCGTTTCCTTCGGGGCGGGGACGTACAATGAGCAGTTCTTC.

V and J are TRBV18 and TRBJ1-5; no clear D. The germline gives CDR1 KGHSH, CDR2 LQKENI. This CDR3 has 15 residues. V was clipped by 3 bases and J by 7 bases, with 16 bases between them. CDR3 in DNA: TGTGCCAGCTCACCTGATCCGGGAGGCGAGCAGCCCCAGCATTTT. It yields the protein CASSPDPGGEQPQHF.

The rearrangement links TRBV9 to TRBJ1-1; no firm D call. Germline CDR1 SGDLS, CDR2 YYNGEE. The V gene lost 4 bases and the J gene lost 5 bases, with 12 bases spanning the gap. The CDR3 runs 13 residues. The CDR3 bases are TGTGCCAGCAGCCTTATTATGAGAACTGAAGCTTTCTTT. Protein: CASSLIMRTEAFF.

J is TRBJ2-3 and V is TRBV27; D perhaps matches TRBD2 (7 bases). The V end was cut by 5 bases, the J end by 3 bases, with 18 bases between. Germline CDR1 is MNHEY and CDR2 is SMNVEV (reference sequence). The CDR3 loop spans 16 amino acids. The CDR3: CASSIHRDGGTDTQYF. The DNA of the CDR3 is TGTGCCAGCAGTATACACAGGGACGGGGGGACAGATACGCAGTATTTT.

The chain employs TRBV11-1 and TRBJ2-7; a weak D match, TRBD2 (5 bases). This CDR3 has 17 residues. From germline, CDR1 is SGHAT and CDR2 FQDESV (reference sequence). The V end lost 1 base, the J end lost 2 bases, and 18 bases lay between the germline ends. The CDR3 nucleotides read TGTGCCAGCAGCTTAGGGTCCCCCTTTGCGGGTGCCTACGAGCAGTACTTC. Translation gives CASSLGSPFAGAYEQYF.

The gene calls are TRBV6-5 and TRBJ1-5; 7 bases line up with TRBD1. CDR3 length: 15 residues. Germline CDR1 reads MNHEY; CDR2 reads SVGAGI. J gave up 7 bases and V 0 bases, and 6 bases lay outside the gene matches. CDR3 nucleotides: TGTGCCAGCAGTTACTCGAGTGACAGGGCACAGCCCCAGCATTTT. Its translation: CASSYSSDRAQPQHF.

CDR3 residues: CASSLEYGTGMNTEAFF. CDR3 nucleotides: TGTGCCAGCAGCTTAGAATATGGGACAGGCATGAACACTGAAGCTTTCTTT. The chain employs TRBV11-2 and TRBJ1-1, with 8 positions matching TRBD1. This CDR3 comprises 17 residues. V shed 0 bases and J 0 bases; nucleotides not matched to a gene: 6. Germline CDR1 is SGHAT and CDR2 is FQNNGV.

V gene TRBV21-1 combines with J gene TRBJ2-2; the table's D gene call, TRBD2, was not cross checked with the DNA. TRBV21-1 is a listed pseudogene. The length of the CDR3 is 20 residues. The CDR3 is CASSKEGCLAEYSNTGELFF. CDR3 nucleotides: TGTGCCAGCAGCAAAGAGGGGTGTCTAGCGGAATACTCGAACACCGGGGAGCTGTTTTTT.

The chain has TRBV4-2 and TRBJ2-3; D remains unclear. This CDR3 spans 16 amino acids. Trimming removed 0 bases at V and 1 base at J, with 11 bases between. Per the germline V gene, CDR1 is LGHNA and CDR2 is YNFKEQ. The CDR3 region has the DNA TGTGCCAGCAGCCAAGAAAGCGACTTGGGCACAGATACGCAGTATTTT. It encodes CASSQESDLGTDTQYF.

The rearrangement uses TRBV4-1 and TRBJ2-1; weak D call: TRBD2 (5 bases). Germline lookup yields CDR1 MGHRA and CDR2 YSYEKL. This CDR3 has 15 residues. V was clipped by 2 bases and J by 5 bases, with 13 bases between them. The CDR3 loop reads CASSQPWTANNEQFF. As DNA, the CDR3 is TGCGCCAGCAGCCAACCCTGGACTGCCAACAATGAGCAGTTCTTC.

Ten or more counts support this clone. The sample holds other DNA sequences that translate to the same CDR3. This chain links TRBV6-5 with TRBJ2-7; D not resolved. Trimming pared 2 bases from V and 3 bases from J, leaving 8 bases between. The CDR3 runs to 13 residues. CDR1 MNHEY and CDR2 SVGAGI come from the germline V gene. CDR3 in DNA: TGTGCCAGCAGTTACGAAGGCAGCTACGAGCAGTACTTC. Its protein product is CASSYEGSYEQYF.

The J gene is TRBJ1-5, the V gene TRBV6-6; D not resolved. Germline CDR1 is MNHNY and CDR2 is SVGAGI (reference sequence). V lost 6 bases to trimming and J lost 6 bases, with 15 bases between them. There are 14 residues in the CDR3. CDR3 nucleotides: TGTGCCAGCAGACTAAGGGAGGCGGCTCAGCCCCAGCATTTT. Protein: CASRLREAAQPQHF.

This clone appeared a few times. V usage is TRBV28 and J usage is TRBJ2-7; D is ambiguous. The CDR3 runs to 12 residues. Trimming cost V 1 base and J 3 bases, with 4 bases left between them. Germline V CDR1 and CDR2: MDHEN, SYDVKM. CDR3 residues: CASSLSGYEQYF. As DNA, the CDR3 is TGTGCCAGCAGTTTATCCGGCTACGAGCAGTACTTC.

The rearrangement links TRBV4-1 to TRBJ2-7; TRBD2 matches 11 bases. The trim removed 0 bases at V and 5 bases at J, leaving 6 bases unmatched. In germline, CDR1 is MGHRA, CDR2 YSYEKL. This CDR3 has 16 residues. The CDR3 DNA reads as TGCGCCAGCAGCCAAGATGGGCGACTAGCGGGACACGAGCAGTACTTC. Its protein product is CASSQDGRLAGHEQYF.

J is TRBJ2-7 and V is TRBV9; D remains unclear. CDR1 is SGDLS and CDR2 is YYNGEE in the germline V gene. The CDR3 loop spans 15 amino acids. Trimming took off 0 bases at V and 7 bases at J, with 17 bases between the two ends. CDR3 amino acids: CASSVGGALIGEQYF. The CDR3 nucleotides are TGTGCCAGCAGCGTAGGAGGAGCTCTTATTGGTGAGCAGTACTTC. Based on the CDR3 plus reference TRBV9 and TRBJ2-7, the full variable domain is DSGVTQTPKHLITATGQRVTLRCSPRSGDLSVYWYQQSLDQGLQFLIQYYNGEERAKGNILERFSAQQFPDLHSELNLSSLELGDSALYFCASSVGGALIGEQYFGPGTRLTVT.

The CDR3 protein is CASSDAIGANTGELFF. The CDR3 DNA reads as TGTGCCAGCAGTGACGCCATCGGGGCGAACACCGGGGAGCTGTTTTTT. The chain employs TRBV6-4 and TRBJ2-2; D might be TRBD2 (5 bases). Trimming cost V 2 bases and J 0 bases, with 10 bases left between them. CDR1 and CDR2 (germline): MRHNA, SNTAGT. The CDR3 contains 16 residues.

This sequence joins TRBV16 and TRBJ1-5; maybe TRBD1 (5 bases). Trimming left V 4 bases short and J 7 bases short, with 11 bases between. CDR1 KGHSY and CDR2 FQNENV come from the germline V gene. The CDR3 sequence is 13 residues long. The CDR3: CASSPRDLQPQHF. The DNA for the CDR3 is TGTGCCAGCAGCCCACGGGACCTACAGCCCCAGCATTTT. The full variable domain, with the rest looked up from reference TRBV16 and TRBJ1-5, is GEEVAQTPKHLVRGEGQKAKLYCAPIKGHSYVFWYQQVLKNEFKFLISFQNENVFDETGMPKERFSAKCLPNSPCSLEIQATKLEDSAVYFCASSPRDLQPQHFGDGTRLSIL.

J is TRBJ1-2 and V is TRBV15; D unresolved. Trimming took off 4 bases at V and 6 bases at J, with 18 bases between the two ends. CDR1 is LNHNV, CDR2 YYDKDF, per germline (reference sequence). The CDR3 totals 15 residues. DNA of the CDR3: TGTGCCACCAGCACTAGATTGGAGCTTCAACATGGCTACACCTTC. It is translated as CATSTRLELQHGYTF. The full variable domain, rest sourced from reference TRBV15 and TRBJ1-2, is DAMVIQNPRYQVTQFGKPVTLSCSQTLNHNVMYWYQQKSSQAPKLLFHYYDKDFNNEADTPDNFQSRRPNTSFCFLDIRSPGLGDTAMYLCATSTRLELQHGYTFGSGTRLTVV.

The gene calls are TRBV6-1 and TRBJ1-2; no definite D call. The CDR3 is made up of 12 amino acids. Germline V lookup: CDR1 MNHNS, CDR2 SASEGT. Deletions cut 2 bases from V and 4 bases from J, with 5 bases between. The CDR3 sequence is CASSERVYGYTF. The CDR3 DNA sequence: TGTGCCAGCAGTGAAAGGGTCTATGGCTACACCTTC.

The chain couples TRBV29-1 to TRBJ2-5; D gene uncertain. Trimming removed 4 bases from V and 7 bases from J, with 13 bases in between. Per the germline V gene, CDR1 is SQVTM and CDR2 is ANQGSEA. The CDR3 has 12 amino acids. This chain's CDR3 is CSVAREPGTQYF. CDR3 nucleotides: TGCAGCGTTGCCCGCGAGCCGGGGACCCAGTACTTC.

This clone was detected only once. The genes are TRBV18 and TRBJ1-2, with D possibly being TRBD1 (5 bases). V gave up 2 bases and J gave up 3 bases, with 13 bases separating them. The germline CDR1 and CDR2 sequences are KGHSH and LQKENI. The CDR3 extends over 15 amino acids. CDR3 loop: CASSPMGVGDYGYTF. As DNA, the CDR3 is TGTGCCAGCTCACCAATGGGGGTAGGAGACTATGGCTACACCTTC.